This paragraph reports one T cell receptor beta chain. The record originates from a study of cytomegalovirus exposure and HLA in healthy donors. This PCR relied on a set of 60 Vbeta primers and 13 Jbeta primers. The method was immunoSEQ multiplex PCR; TCRdb's version includes in-frame clones alone and lacks a portion of them. The table includes about 130,000 clones, 60% to 75% detected once. Germline V gene sequence: CDR1 SNHLY, CDR2 FYNNEI. There are 15 residues in the CDR3. Trimming shortened V by 8 bases and J by 5 bases, and 18 bases separated the two germline ends. This sequence was found in a woman aged 45-65 years in good health and CMV-seropositive. The chain has TRBV2 and TRBJ1-4; tentative D call: TRBD1 (5 bases). Material for sequencing was PBMCs. In DNA form, the CDR3 reads TGTGCCAGCTTACGACAGCCTCCGTTGAATGAAAAACTGTTTTTT. Its protein is CASLRQPPLNEKLFF.